The 5 T cell receptor beta chains below were found in one sample sequenced in a study of technical replicates of blood from a few donors. Data came from immunoSEQ multiplex PCR; TCRdb stores just in-frame clones and leaves some out. Among tens of thousands of clones listed, approximately 94% were seen once. Sequenced input: T cells isolated from PBMCs. The receptors derive from a human donor in good health.

This clone came up a few times. The chain employs TRBV2 and TRBJ1-1, with 9 bases fitting TRBD1. V lost 5 bases and J lost 11; bases outside the gene matches: 9. The CDR3 covers 13 residues. CDR1 and CDR2 (germline): SNHLY, FYNNEI. As DNA, the CDR3 is TGTGCCAGCAGTCTCGCCGGGACAGGGCGGGCTTTCTTT. The encoded protein is CASSLAGTGRAFF. Filled out from reference TRBV2 and TRBJ1-1, the complete variable domain reads EPEVTQTPSHQVTQMGQEVILRCVPISNHLYFYWYRQILGQKVEFLVSFYNNEISEKSEIFDDQFSVERPDGSNFTLKIRSTKLEDSAMYFCASSLAGTGRAFFGQGTRLTVV.

This chain joins TRBV5-7 and TRBJ2-7, with D hard to call. TRBV5-7 is marked as an open reading frame, function uncertain. V lost 6 bases to trimming and J lost 2 bases, with 9 bases between them. CDR3 length: 12 residues. Here the CDR3 reads CASTPPAYEQYF. The CDR3 coding sequence is TGTGCCAGCACCCCCCCCGCCTACGAGCAGTACTTC.

The V gene is TRBV5-1, the J gene TRBJ1-2, with D tentatively TRBD1 (5 bases). V lost 7 bases and J lost 6, with 25 bases in between. Per the germline V gene, CDR1 is SGHRS and CDR2 is YFSETQ. This CDR3 contains 16 residues. Written as DNA, the CDR3 is TGCGCCAGCGGTCAAACTCATACCGGGACTCCAGATGGCTACACCTTC. This translates into CASGQTHTGTPDGYTF.

The chain joins TRBV27 to TRBJ2-5; D gene ambiguous. Trimming left V 4 bases short and J 7 bases short, with 25 bases between. This CDR3 comprises 17 residues. Germline loops: CDR1 MNHEY, CDR2 SMNVEV (reference sequence). Here the CDR3 reads CASSSFPASYRRRTQYF. CDR3 sequence (DNA): TGTGCCAGCAGTTCCTTTCCTGCCTCTTATCGGAGACGGACCCAGTACTTC.

This clone was counted once. The sample holds other DNA sequences that translate to the same CDR3. V and J are TRBV28 and TRBJ2-7; D is perhaps TRBD1 (5 bases). Germline assignment: CDR1 MDHEN and CDR2 SYDVKM. The CDR3 is 11 amino acids. V was trimmed by 5 bases and J by 4 bases, leaving 6 bases between them. This chain's CDR3 is CASSDRYEQYF. The CDR3 DNA is TGTGCCAGCAGTGACAGATACGAGCAGTACTTC. The whole variable domain, remainder taken from reference TRBV28 and TRBJ2-7, is DVKVTQSSRYLVKRTGEKVFLECVQDMDHENMFWYRQDPGLGLRLIYFSYDVKMKEKGDIPEGYSVSREKKERFSLILESASTNQTSMYLCASSDRYEQYFGPGTRLTVT.